This T cell receptor beta chain was found in a study of T cell responses to AZD1222 COVID-19 vaccine. The study's findings and limits: Spike-specific TCR breadth and depth went up after people got two AZD1222 doses. Spike-spanning, vaccine-associated CD4 TCRs were dominant at 160-218 and 743-854. In the spike-specific TCR repertoire, nearly half reportedly target unmutated variant regions.

TCRdb keeps only in-frame clones here, not all; method: immunoSEQ multiplex PCR. The sample has roughly 110,000 clones, 75% to 90% seen once; the top ten hold around 5%. Remarks on this clone: Its antigen is not known.

This receptor was obtained from an adult in good health. The sample in question was peripheral blood, obtained on day 0 of AZD1222 vaccination.

The CDR3 nucleotides read TGTGCCAGCAGCCAAGGTGGGGGGCGCATTGCTGAAGCTTTCTTT. It yields the protein CASSQGGGRIAEAFF. J is TRBJ1-1 and V is TRBV3-1 (or the pseudogene TRBV3-2), with D perhaps TRBD1 (6 bases). The length of the CDR3 is 15 residues. V was clipped by 1 base and J by 6 bases, with 15 bases between them. From germline, CDR1 is LGHDT and CDR2 YNNKEL (reference sequence).